The 2 T cell receptor beta chains given below trace back to one sample, sequenced in a study of blood T cells in healthy people across ages. Then a second PCR, running roughly 7 to 11 cycles, was carried out with a sample-barcoded 5' primer and a J-beta primer mix. Via MiXCR, TCRdb re-called the 5' RACE reads, giving one row per CDR3 protein. The sample shows approximately 760,000 distinct CDR3 sequences, 20% to 25% of them seen only once. The data were also submitted as part of a second study, on T cells of mothers and their children.

The sequenced material came from blood. The origin of the receptors is a boy aged 10-17 years in good health.

In this sample, this clonotype turned up once. This chain joins TRBV7-9 and TRBJ2-5; TRBD1 might be the D (5 bases). Germline CDR1 and CDR2: SEHNR and FQNEAQ (reference sequence). The V end was cut by 5 bases, the J end by 2 bases, with 15 bases between. There are 15 residues in the CDR3. The CDR3 loop reads CASSEATGIQETQYF. The CDR3 DNA reads TGTGCCAGCAGCGAAGCAACAGGAATACAAGAGACCCAGTACTTC.

This rearrangement joins TRBV12-3 or TRBV12-4 to TRBJ2-1; 8 nucleotides line up with TRBD2. The length of the CDR3 is 17 residues. V dropped 2 bases and J dropped 6; count of bases not matched to a gene: 12. The CDR3 coding sequence is TGTGCCAGCAGTTTAAGCGGGGGCGGGGGGATCTTCAATGAGCAGTTCTTC. Residues: CASSLSGGGGIFNEQFF.